This T cell receptor (beta chain) was documented in a study of control samples from healthy donors and cancer patients. Germline CDR1 is KGHDR and CDR2 is SFDVKD. The CDR3 length is 11 residues. Trimming took off 3 bases at V and 7 bases at J, with 2 bases between the two ends. The table came from immunoSEQ multiplex PCR; TCRdb's copy has only in-frame clones and leaves some out. There are about 110,000 clones in the sample; around 89% occur only once, and roughly 3.5% lies in the top ten. Sequencing used PBMCs. The chain recombines TRBV24-1 with TRBJ1-4; D is undetermined. The receptor was derived from a woman aged 60-75 years with lung cancer. The CDR3 reads CATSDGEKLFF. The CDR3 DNA reads TGTGCCACCAGTGATGGTGAAAAACTGTTTTTT.